This T cell receptor beta chain was identified during a study of shared clonotypes between healthy human individuals. Naive CD8 cells comprised CD45RO-negative, CCR7-positively selected cells, excluding terminally differentiated effector memory CD45RA+ cells. Clones were sequenced by immunoSEQ multiplex PCR, and TCRdb holds only the in-frame ones, with some missing. Among roughly 600,000 clones listed, 95% to 98% were seen once. The germline gives CDR1 SGHDN, CDR2 FVKESK. This CDR3 has 16 amino acids. The ends lost 2 bases at V and 3 bases at J; junction bases unmatched: 7. Sequencing was done on a sample of naive CD8+ T cells sorted from blood. This TCR came from a man aged 30 to 39 in good health. This chain links TRBV14 with TRBJ2-1; 7 nucleotides align to TRBD2. The CDR3 sequence: CASSQRPREFYNEQFF. The DNA for the CDR3 is TGTGCCAGCAGCCAAAGGCCGCGGGAGTTCTACAATGAGCAGTTCTTC.